What follows are 6 T cell receptor beta chains derived from one specimen sequenced in a study of T cell responses to AZD1222 COVID-19 vaccine. Assay used: immunoSEQ multiplex PCR; TCRdb lists only in-frame clones, some missing. In the table there are 83,000 or so clones, approximately 90% of which are singletons. The material sequenced was peripheral blood, taken 28 days after the second AZD1222 dose. The source of these receptors is an adult who received the AZD1222 COVID-19 vaccine.

The V gene is TRBV3-1 (or the pseudogene TRBV3-2), the J gene TRBJ2-1, with no clear D. This CDR3 spans 14 amino acids. Germline assignment: CDR1 LGHDT and CDR2 YNNKEL (reference sequence). The V and J ends lost 1 base and 6 bases respectively, with 10 bases between them. This chain's CDR3 is CASSQVYGVNEQFF. CDR3 bases: TGTGCCAGCAGCCAAGTGTATGGAGTCAATGAGCAGTTCTTC.

The genes are TRBV29-1 and TRBJ1-1; D not resolved. CDR1 is SQVTM, CDR2 ANQGSEA, per germline. The CDR3 consists of 13 residues. Trimming took off 7 bases at V and 0 bases at J, with 12 bases between the two ends. CDR3 nucleotides: TGCAGCGCCGAAAGAGGGTTGAACACTGAAGCTTTCTTT. Translated, it gives CSAERGLNTEAFF.

V is TRBV5-1 and J is TRBJ2-6; TRBD2 might be the D (6 bases). Trimming cost V 7 bases and J 3 bases, with 11 bases left between them. This CDR3 is built from 14 residues. Germline V gene data show CDR1 as SGHRS and CDR2 as YFSETQ. The CDR3: CASYRGIGANVLTF. The DNA for the CDR3 is TGCGCCAGCTATCGGGGGATTGGGGCCAACGTCCTGACTTTC.

The rearrangement links TRBV6-5 to TRBJ2-1; D remains unclear. This CDR3 region has 12 residues. V dropped 7 bases and J dropped 4 bases, with 8 bases sitting between them. Germline CDR1 and CDR2: MNHEY and SVGAGI. The CDR3 bases are TGTGCCAGCACCTTGGGTTACAATGAGCAGTTCTTC. Translating gives CASTLGYNEQFF.

This clone was detected a few times. The chain combines TRBV6-2 or TRBV6-3 with TRBJ2-2, with 10 nucleotides matching TRBD2. The CDR3 extends over 16 amino acids. Trimming took 7 bases from V and 5 from J; bases not matched to a gene: 10. Germline loops: CDR1 MNHEY, CDR2 SVGEGT. The CDR3 reads CASNPGTSVGTGELFF. CDR3 nucleotides: TGTGCCAGCAACCCCGGGACTAGCGTGGGGACCGGGGAGCTGTTTTTT.

This clone was detected only once. The V and J genes are TRBV19 and TRBJ1-5; 7 bases are a match to TRBD1. CDR1 LNHDA and CDR2 SQIVND come from the germline V gene (reference sequence). Germline trimming cut 7 bases from V and 0 bases from J; bases unmatched to any gene: 3. The CDR3 extends over 14 amino acids. In nucleotides, the CDR3 is TGTGCCAGTACCACAGGGGATAGCAATCAGCCCCAGCATTTT. It yields the protein CASTTGDSNQPQHF.